This TCR beta chain was retrieved from a study of cytomegalovirus exposure and HLA in healthy donors. PCR primers comprised 60 Vbeta and 13 Jbeta primers. Sequenced by immunoSEQ multiplex PCR; TCRdb stores in-frame clones only, minus some. There are 150,000 to 200,000 clones in the sample; 75% to 85% occur only once, and under 7.5% lies in the top ten. The germline V gene has CDR1 MNHEY and CDR2 SMNVEV (reference sequence). V was clipped by 8 bases and J by 7 bases; unmatched bases: 6. This CDR3 region has 13 residues. The gene calls are TRBV27 and TRBJ2-5, with 11 bases that match TRBD1. This TCR came from a man aged 25-40 years in good health and CMV-seropositive. Sequenced input: PBMCs. The CDR3 DNA sequence: TGTGCCAGCGCGGGACAGGGGGTTTGGACCCAGTACTTC. Amino acids: CASAGQGVWTQYF.